This T cell receptor (beta chain) was sequenced in a study of T cell responses to AZD1222 COVID-19 vaccine. On the study more broadly: Researchers grouped second doses given at about 4 or about 12 weeks into one pool.

Study findings and constraints: It should be noted that donors were predominantly white British and more often female, and clonal diversity was possibly underestimated.

Some clones are missing from TCRdb's copy, which holds only in-frame ones; the method was immunoSEQ multiplex PCR. The repertoire has 95,000 to 100,000 clones, about 86% of them found once; the top ten carry 1.4%. To note about this clone: The antigen remains unidentified.

J gave up 0 bases and V 5 bases, and 4 bases lay outside the gene matches. The V gene's germline CDR1 is SEHNR and CDR2 FQNEAQ (reference sequence). The CDR3 has 15 amino acids. This chain joins TRBV7-9 and TRBJ1-2; 9 bases fit TRBD1. The input for sequencing was peripheral blood, taken on day 0 of AZD1222 vaccination. The TCR originated in an adult in good health. The CDR3 sequence is CASSGRTGANYGYTF. The CDR3, as DNA: TGTGCCAGCAGCGGAAGGACAGGGGCTAACTATGGCTACACCTTC.